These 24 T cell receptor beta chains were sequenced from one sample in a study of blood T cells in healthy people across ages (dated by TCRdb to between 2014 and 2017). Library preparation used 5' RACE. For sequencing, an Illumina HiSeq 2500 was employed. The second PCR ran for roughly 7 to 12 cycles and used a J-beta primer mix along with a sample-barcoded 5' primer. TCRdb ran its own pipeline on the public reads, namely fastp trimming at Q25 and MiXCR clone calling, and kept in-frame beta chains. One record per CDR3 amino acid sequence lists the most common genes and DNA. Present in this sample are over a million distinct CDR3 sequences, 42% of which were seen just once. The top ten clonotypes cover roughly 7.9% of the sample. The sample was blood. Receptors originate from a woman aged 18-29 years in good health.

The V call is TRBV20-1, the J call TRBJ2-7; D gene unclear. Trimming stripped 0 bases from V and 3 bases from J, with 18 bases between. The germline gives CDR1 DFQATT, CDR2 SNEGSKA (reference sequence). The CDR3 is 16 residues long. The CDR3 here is CSAREALRAFNYEQYF. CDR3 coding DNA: TGCAGTGCTAGAGAGGCCCTGAGAGCCTTCAACTACGAGCAGTACTTC.

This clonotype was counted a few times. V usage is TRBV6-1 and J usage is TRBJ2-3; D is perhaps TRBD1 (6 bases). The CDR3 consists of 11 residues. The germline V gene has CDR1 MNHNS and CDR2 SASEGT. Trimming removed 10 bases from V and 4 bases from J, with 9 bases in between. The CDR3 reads CATQGSDTQYF. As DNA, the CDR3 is TGTGCCACCCAGGGGTCAGATACGCAGTATTTT.

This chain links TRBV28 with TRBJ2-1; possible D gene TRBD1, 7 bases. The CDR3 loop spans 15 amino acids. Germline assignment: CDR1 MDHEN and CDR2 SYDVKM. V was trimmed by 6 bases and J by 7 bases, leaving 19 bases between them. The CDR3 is CASSFRGTAPNEQFF. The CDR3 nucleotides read TGTGCCAGCAGCTTCCGGGGGACAGCACCTAATGAGCAGTTCTTC. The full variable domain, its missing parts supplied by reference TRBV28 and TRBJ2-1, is DVKVTQSSRYLVKRTGEKVFLECVQDMDHENMFWYRQDPGLGLRLIYFSYDVKMKEKGDIPEGYSVSREKKERFSLILESASTNQTSMYLCASSFRGTAPNEQFFGPGTRLTVL.

In DNA form, the CDR3 reads TGTGCCAGCAGCCAAGATTTACGTATAGCCAAAAACATTCAGTACTTC. This encodes CASSQDLRIAKNIQYF. The chain has TRBV3-1 and TRBJ2-4; no firm D call. Germline values: CDR1 LGHDT, CDR2 YNNKEL (reference sequence). The CDR3 covers 16 residues. The V and J ends lost 0 bases and 0 bases respectively, with 9 bases between them. The whole variable domain, remainder taken from reference TRBV3-1 and TRBJ2-4, is DTAVSQTPKYLVTQMGNDKSIKCEQNLGHDTMYWYKQDSKKFLKIMFSYNNKELIINETVPNRFSPKSPDKAHLNLHINSLELGDSAVYFCASSQDLRIAKNIQYFGAGTRLSVL.

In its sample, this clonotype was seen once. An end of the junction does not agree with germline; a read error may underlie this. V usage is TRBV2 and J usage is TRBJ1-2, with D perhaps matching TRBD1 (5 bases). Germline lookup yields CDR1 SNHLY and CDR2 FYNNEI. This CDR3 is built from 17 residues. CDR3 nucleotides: TGTGCCAGCAGCGAAGCGCAACTCCCATTGGGGACCTATGGCTACACCTTC. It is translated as CASSEAQLPLGTYGYTF.

The chain's CDR3 is CASSLYLVGDNSPLHF. CDR3 nucleotides: TGTGCCAGCAGTCTATACTTGGTTGGGGATAATTCACCCCTCCACTTT. The chain recombines TRBV12-3 or TRBV12-4 with TRBJ1-6; no firm D call. CDR3 length: 16 amino acids. Trimming shortened V by 5 bases and J by 5 bases, and 16 bases separated the two germline ends.

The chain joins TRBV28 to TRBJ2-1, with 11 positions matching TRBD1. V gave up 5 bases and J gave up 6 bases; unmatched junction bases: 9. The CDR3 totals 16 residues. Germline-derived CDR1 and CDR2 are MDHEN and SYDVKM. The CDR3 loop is CASSPAGQGVSNEQFF. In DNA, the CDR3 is TGTGCCAGCAGTCCGGCGGGACAGGGGGTAAGCAATGAGCAGTTCTTC.

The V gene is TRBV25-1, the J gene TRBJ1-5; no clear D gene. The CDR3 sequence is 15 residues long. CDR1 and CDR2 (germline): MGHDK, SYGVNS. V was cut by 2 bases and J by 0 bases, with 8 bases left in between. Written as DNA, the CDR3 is TGTGCCAGCAGTGAACACGACGGTAGCAATCAGCCCCAGCATTTT. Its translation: CASSEHDGSNQPQHF.

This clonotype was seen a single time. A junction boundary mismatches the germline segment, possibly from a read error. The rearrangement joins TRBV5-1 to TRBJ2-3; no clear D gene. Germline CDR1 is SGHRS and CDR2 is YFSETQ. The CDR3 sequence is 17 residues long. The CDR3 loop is CASGLGHTGQGTDTQYF. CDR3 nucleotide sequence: TGCGCCAGCGGCTTGGGCCACACGGGCCAAGGCACAGATACGCAGTATTTT. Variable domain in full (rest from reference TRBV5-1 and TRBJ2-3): KAGVTQTPRYLIKTRGQQVTLSCSPISGHRSVSWYQQTPGQGLQFLFEYFSETQRNKGNFPGRFSGRQFSNSRSEMNVSTLELGDSALYLCASGLGHTGQGTDTQYFGPGTRLTVL.

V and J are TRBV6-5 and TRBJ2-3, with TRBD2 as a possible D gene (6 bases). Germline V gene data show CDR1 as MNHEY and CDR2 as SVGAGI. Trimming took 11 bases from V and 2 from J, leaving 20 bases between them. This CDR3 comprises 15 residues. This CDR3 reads CAGTRRASDTDTQYF. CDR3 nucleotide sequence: TGTGCCGGCACCCGACGGGCTAGCGACACAGATACGCAGTATTTT.

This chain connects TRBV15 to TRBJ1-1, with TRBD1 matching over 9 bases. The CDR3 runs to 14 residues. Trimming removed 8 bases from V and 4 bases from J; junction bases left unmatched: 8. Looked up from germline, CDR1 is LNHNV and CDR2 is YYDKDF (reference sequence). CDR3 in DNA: TGTGCCACCGGCCGGGACAGGGAACGCACTGAAGCTTTCTTT. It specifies CATGRDRERTEAFF.

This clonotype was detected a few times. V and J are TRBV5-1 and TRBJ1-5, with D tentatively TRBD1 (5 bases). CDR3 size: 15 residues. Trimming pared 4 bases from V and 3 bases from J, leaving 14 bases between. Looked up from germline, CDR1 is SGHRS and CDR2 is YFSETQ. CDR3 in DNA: TGCGCCAGCAGCCCCCGTGGGGGGAACAATCAGCCCCAGCATTTT. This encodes CASSPRGGNNQPQHF.

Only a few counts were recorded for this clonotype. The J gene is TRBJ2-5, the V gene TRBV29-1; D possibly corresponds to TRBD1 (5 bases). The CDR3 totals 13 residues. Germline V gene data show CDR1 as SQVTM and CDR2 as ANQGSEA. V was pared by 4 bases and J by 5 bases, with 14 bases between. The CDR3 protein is CSVVTTGRETQYF. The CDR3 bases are TGCAGCGTTGTAACTACAGGTCGGGAGACCCAGTACTTC.

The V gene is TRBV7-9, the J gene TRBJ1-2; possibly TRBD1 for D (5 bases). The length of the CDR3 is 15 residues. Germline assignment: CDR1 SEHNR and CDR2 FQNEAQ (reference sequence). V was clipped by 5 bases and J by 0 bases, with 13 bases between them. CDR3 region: CASSQGMGANYGYTF. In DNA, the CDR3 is TGTGCCAGCAGCCAAGGGATGGGGGCTAACTATGGCTACACCTTC.

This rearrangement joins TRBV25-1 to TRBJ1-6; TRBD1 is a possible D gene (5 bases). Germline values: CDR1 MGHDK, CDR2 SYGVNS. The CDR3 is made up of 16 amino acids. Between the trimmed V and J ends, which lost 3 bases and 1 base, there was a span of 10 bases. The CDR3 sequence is CASSDPQGSYNSPLHF. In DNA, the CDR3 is TGTGCCAGCAGTGACCCTCAGGGTTCCTATAATTCACCCCTCCACTTT.

The CDR3 coding sequence is TGTGCCAGCAGTCCAAATCCCACGCCGGGGGAGCAGTACTTC. Translating gives CASSPNPTPGEQYF. The chain uses TRBV12-3 or TRBV12-4 and TRBJ2-7, with TRBD2 as a possible D gene (5 bases). The V end was cut by 5 bases, the J end by 7 bases, with 18 bases between. The CDR3 loop spans 14 amino acids.

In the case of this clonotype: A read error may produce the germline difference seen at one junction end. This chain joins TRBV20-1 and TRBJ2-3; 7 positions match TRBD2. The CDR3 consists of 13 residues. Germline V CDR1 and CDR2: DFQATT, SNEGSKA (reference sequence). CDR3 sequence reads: CSVLREGTDTQYF. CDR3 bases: TGTAGTGTTTTACGGGAGGGCACAGATACGCAGTATTTT.

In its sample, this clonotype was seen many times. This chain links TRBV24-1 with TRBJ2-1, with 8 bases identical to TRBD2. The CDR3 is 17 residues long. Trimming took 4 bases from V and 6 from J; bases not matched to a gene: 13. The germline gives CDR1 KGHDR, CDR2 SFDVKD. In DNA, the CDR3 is TGTGCCACCAGTGACAAATACGGGGGGGGCCTAGGCAATGAGCAGTTCTTC. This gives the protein CATSDKYGGGLGNEQFF.

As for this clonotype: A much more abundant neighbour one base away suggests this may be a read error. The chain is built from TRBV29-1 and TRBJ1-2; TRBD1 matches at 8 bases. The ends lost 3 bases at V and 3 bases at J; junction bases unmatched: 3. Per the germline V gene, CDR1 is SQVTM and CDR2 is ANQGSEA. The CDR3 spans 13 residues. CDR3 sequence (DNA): TGCAGCGTTGAGCCGGGACAGGACTATGGCTACACCTTC. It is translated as CSVEPGQDYGYTF.

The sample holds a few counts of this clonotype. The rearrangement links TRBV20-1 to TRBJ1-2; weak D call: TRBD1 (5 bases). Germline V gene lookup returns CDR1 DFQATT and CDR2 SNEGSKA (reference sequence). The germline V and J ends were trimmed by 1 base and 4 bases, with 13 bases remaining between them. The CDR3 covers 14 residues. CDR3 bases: TGCAGTGCTAGAGCCCCTGACAGATTCTATGGCTACACCTTC. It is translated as CSARAPDRFYGYTF.

CDR3 nucleotides: TGTGCCATCAGTGAGGGTCTCGGGACAGGCAGAAATTCACCCCTCCACTTT. Translating it yields CAISEGLGTGRNSPLHF. The V call is TRBV10-3, the J call TRBJ1-6; 8 bases match TRBD1. CDR3 length equals 17 residues. With V trimmed by 2 bases and J by 7 bases, 10 bases remained unmatched. The V gene's germline CDR1 is ENHRY and CDR2 SYGVKD.

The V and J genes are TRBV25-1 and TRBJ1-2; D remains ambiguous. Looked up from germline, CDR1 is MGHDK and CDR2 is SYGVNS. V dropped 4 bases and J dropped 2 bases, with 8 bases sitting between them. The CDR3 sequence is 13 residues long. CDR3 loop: CASSVATNYGYTF. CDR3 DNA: TGTGCCAGCAGTGTGGCCACCAACTATGGCTACACCTTC.

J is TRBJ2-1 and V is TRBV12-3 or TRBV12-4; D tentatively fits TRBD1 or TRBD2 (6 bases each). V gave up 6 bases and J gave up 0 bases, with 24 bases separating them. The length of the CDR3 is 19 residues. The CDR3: CASRHSGQGGGSSYNEQFF. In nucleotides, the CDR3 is TGTGCCAGCAGACACTCGGGCCAAGGAGGGGGGTCCTCCTACAATGAGCAGTTCTTC.

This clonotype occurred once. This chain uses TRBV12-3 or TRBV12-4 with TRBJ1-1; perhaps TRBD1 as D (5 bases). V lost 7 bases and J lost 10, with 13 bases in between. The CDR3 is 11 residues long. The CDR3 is CASTLGDLAFF. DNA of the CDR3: TGTGCCAGCACCTTGGGGGACTTAGCTTTCTTT.